This TCR beta chain was recovered during a study of OX40 agonist ivuxolimab in advanced cancers. Germline assignment: CDR1 MNHEY and CDR2 SVGAGI. Trimming stripped 1 base from V and 4 bases from J, with 10 bases between. The CDR3 sequence is 14 residues long. Note on this clone: Its specificity is unknown.

Sequencing was performed with immunoSEQ multiplex PCR; in TCRdb, only in-frame clones are kept and a portion is missing. This sample has around 53,000 clones, with 85% to 90% found just once. Overall study results and limits: Among the nonresponders, some also had low normalized T-cell clonal expansion.

The receptor was isolated from an adult with an advanced solid tumor such as melanoma, head and neck, liver or kidney cancer. This specimen consisted of CD4+ or CD8+ T cells sorted from blood, obtained in a trial of the OX40 agonist ivuxolimab. V gene TRBV6-5 combines with J gene TRBJ2-5; D is perhaps TRBD2 (6 bases). CDR3 sequence (DNA): TGTGCCAGCAGTTACTTGGGGGGTGCAGAGACCCAGTACTTC. Translating it yields CASSYLGGAETQYF.